This T cell receptor (beta chain) was documented in a study of post-analysis software for immune sequencing data (dated by TCRdb to between 2015 and 2016). At the level of the whole study: Disease courses on record covered relapsing-remitting, secondary progressive and progressive-relapsing multiple sclerosis, though some patients had no subtype annotation. The multiple sclerosis patient repertoires were compared with about a dozen previously published healthy control repertoires from donors aged about 6 to 26 years. A subset of samples was prepared in parallel using single-end sample barcoding, then pooled and co-amplified after Illumina adapter ligation. General conclusions and limits of the study: Compared with controls, multiple sclerosis patients had significantly lower normalized Chao1 diversity, a finding suggesting substantial peripheral T-cell clonal expansion. The control group was slightly older than the multiple sclerosis patient group. About five TRBV segments, including TRBV5-6, TRBV5-1 and TRBV20-1, were significantly more frequent in patients than controls. Strong co-clustering of samples prepared in the same batch was shown by direct clustering with F measure, prompting a batch-effect correction.

TCR beta repertoires were profiled from peripheral blood of approximately 13 young patients with multiple sclerosis to demonstrate the VDJtools post-analysis software. The multiple sclerosis patients were children and adolescents between roughly 6 and 17 years of age. Receptor amplification or capture employed PCR. TCRdb names Illumina HiSeq 2500 as the instrument used. To reduce PCR and sequencing biases, unique molecular identifiers were incorporated into the TCR beta cDNA libraries. Some 500,000 cDNA molecules were obtained for every 1 to 10 million input T cells, so each molecule roughly corresponded to one T cell. Patient libraries were prepared and sequenced with the same protocol used for the earlier healthy control dataset. Within a given batch, samples were prepared together, multiplexed and sequenced on the same HiSeq lane. In the paper's pipeline: MIGEC was used to process the raw barcoded reads, and molecular identifier groups with only a single read were discarded before consensus assembly and CDR3 extraction. Clonotype tables were post-analysed with VDJtools, and diversity was normalized by down-sampling all datasets to the smallest sample size. To correct batch-related cross-sample contamination, repertoire overlap clustering matched CDR3 amino acid sequences but not nucleotide sequences. TCRdb applied fastp at Q25 and MiXCR to the public reads, then kept only in-frame beta chains. Duplicate CDR3 protein sequences are folded into a single record with the most common DNA and genes. For this entry, the V and J calls and clone size follow TCRdb and not the study's own pipeline. This sample gives about 680,000 distinct CDR3 sequences in total; approximately 60% of them show up just once. The ten largest clonotypes hold 11% of the sample.

As to this clonotype: Its antigen is still unknown. Nothing much larger sits one base from this clone, and base qualities are not available.

As encoded in the germline V gene, CDR1 is SGHRS while CDR2 is YFSETQ. The CDR3 starts with the cysteine, ends with the phenylalanine, and has 17 residues. Only the CDR3 region is kept as DNA, spanning 51 bases read in frame from base 1. V and J lose 4 bases and 5 bases, and a span of 19 bases separates them. The receptor's source is a girl aged 2 to 9 with multiple sclerosis. The sequence links TRBV5-1 to TRBJ1-6; TRBD1 is possibly the D segment (6 matching bases). Material: blood. The DNA is TGCGCCAGCAGCCGGTACTACAGGGTAGGGGATAATTCACCCCTCCACTTT. It specifies CASSRYYRVGDNSPLHF.